The 6 T cell receptor beta chains in this list originate from one sample, sequenced in a study of post-analysis software for immune sequencing data. Study outcomes and limitations: In patients, about 5 TRBV segments were more frequent than in controls, with TRBV5-6, TRBV5-1 and TRBV20-1 among them.

Prepared libraries of TCR beta cDNA carried unique molecular identifiers. One entry per CDR3 protein results from TCRdb running MiXCR on the PCR reads. The sample holds approximately 440,000 distinct CDR3 sequences; over 35% are singletons and the top ten take over 10%. Their antigen targets remain unknown. The sample taken for sequencing was blood. The receptor set was obtained from a girl aged 10-17 years with multiple sclerosis.

This clonotype was seen a handful of times. This chain joins TRBV15 and TRBJ2-1; 12 bases line up with TRBD1. The germline gives CDR1 LNHNV, CDR2 YYDKDF (reference sequence). This CDR3 contains 15 residues. V was clipped by 1 base and J by 8 bases; unmatched bases: 3. CDR3 DNA: TGTGCCACCAGCAGAGGGGACAGGGGGCTTTATGAGCAGTTCTTC. This sequence encodes CATSRGDRGLYEQFF.

Comments on this clonotype: One end of the junction fails to match germline, which may point to a read error. This rearrangement joins TRBV5-1 to TRBJ1-4; D call uncertain. The CDR3 length is 13 residues. Germline V gives CDR1 SGHRS, CDR2 YFSETQ. CDR3 nucleotides: TGCGCCAGCCGGGCTTCAACTAATGAAAAGCTGTTTTTT. Protein product: CASRASTNEKLFF.

This clonotype was picked up a small number of times. The V and J genes are TRBV20-1 and TRBJ2-7, with TRBD1 identical over 7 bases. The CDR3 contains 13 residues. V gave up 6 bases and J gave up 3 bases; unmatched junction bases: 8. Per the germline V gene, CDR1 is DFQATT and CDR2 is SNEGSKA (reference sequence). The CDR3 region has the DNA TGCAGTGCCACGGGACAGCTAAACTACGAGCAGTACTTC. This translates into CSATGQLNYEQYF.

As for this clonotype: This may arise from a read error, as a much more abundant clone is one base away. The CDR3 DNA is TGTGCCAACAGTTACTCAGACGGGTCGACCTACGAGCAGTACTTC. Protein sequence: CANSYSDGSTYEQYF. The V call is TRBV6-6, the J call TRBJ2-7; the D is unclear. This CDR3 contains 15 residues. Germline CDR1 MNHNY, CDR2 SVGAGI (reference sequence).

In this sample, this clonotype turned up a few times. This chain uses TRBV10-1 with TRBJ2-7, with 7 nucleotides matching TRBD2. Germline values: CDR1 WNHNN, CDR2 SYGVQD (reference sequence). CDR3 length: 15 residues. V lost 3 bases, J lost 1 base, and 6 bases stayed unmatched. The CDR3 spells CASSEGGSGSYEQYF. Written as DNA, the CDR3 is TGCGCCAGCAGTGAAGGCGGGAGTGGGTCCTACGAGCAGTACTTC.

The chain combines TRBV7-9 with TRBJ2-7; D call uncertain. The CDR3 is made up of 12 amino acids. The V end was cut by 4 bases, the J end by 3 bases, with 7 bases between. Germline CDR1 and CDR2: SEHNR and FQNEAQ (reference sequence). CDR3 sequence (DNA): TGTGCCAGCAGCTACGACGACTACGAGCAGTACTTC. Translating gives CASSYDDYEQYF.